The rows below give T cell receptor beta chains drawn from one sample of a study of Graves' ophthalmopathy and Graves' hyperthyroidism. TCRdb passed the multiplex PCR reads through MiXCR, listing each CDR3 protein once. Of under 250,000 distinct CDR3 sequences in the sample, around 30% are singletons; the top ten hold approximately 8.2%. Sequencing was performed on peripheral blood. These receptors were collected from a man aged 45 to 65 with Graves' ophthalmopathy. Each CDR3 is given with its conserved first and last residue. The D gene is left open where the match is weak. The size field is filled for only some rows; it gives once, few, many or a size class.

V: TRBV3-1
D: NA
size: many
J: TRBJ2-5
DNA: TGTGCCAGCAGCCAGGGGCAAGAGACCCAGTACTTC
CDR3: CASSQGQETQYF

V: TRBV29-1
D: NA
size: many
J: TRBJ1-2
DNA: TGCAGCGTTGAACTGCTCTATGGCTACACCTTC
CDR3: CSVELLYGYTF

V: TRBV12-3/TRBV12-4
D: NA
size: many
J: TRBJ2-1
DNA: TGTGCCAGCAGTTTAAGTTCCGGGAGTAATGAGCAGTTCTTC
CDR3: CASSLSSGSNEQFF

V: TRBV12-3/TRBV12-4
D: NA
size: many
J: TRBJ2-5
DNA: TGTGCCAGCAGCCCCATAGGGGGGGAAGAGACCCAGTACTTC
CDR3: CASSPIGGEETQYF

V: TRBV10-3
D: TRBD1
size: many
J: TRBJ2-5
DNA: TGTGCCATAAAGACAGGGCCCCAAGAGACCCAGTACTTC
CDR3: CAIKTGPQETQYF

V: TRBV4-1
D: NA
size: few
J: TRBJ1-1
DNA: TGCGCCAGCAGCCAAGTGCCCTTTGGGGCGGCTGAAGCTTTCTTT
CDR3: CASSQVPFGAAEAFF

V: TRBV6-2/TRBV6-3
D: NA
size: NA
J: TRBJ1-1
DNA: TGTGCCAGCGAGGACCCGAACACTGAAGCTTTCTTT
CDR3: CASEDPNTEAFF

V: TRBV2
D: TRBD1
size: many
J: TRBJ2-7
DNA: TGTGCCAGCAGTGAATCCCCAGGGGGCCAATACGAGCAGTACTTC
CDR3: CASSESPGGQYEQYF

V: TRBV28
D: NA
size: many
J: TRBJ2-7
DNA: TGTGCCAGCAGTTTTCAGGGGCTCTACGAGCAGTACTTC
CDR3: CASSFQGLYEQYF

V: TRBV6-5
D: TRBD2
size: many
J: TRBJ2-4
DNA: TGTGCCAGCGGTCTTAGCGGGACCCGGAACATTCAGTACTTC
CDR3: CASGLSGTRNIQYF

V: TRBV4-3
D: TRBD2
size: many
J: TRBJ2-7
DNA: TGCGCCAGCAGCCAAGTATCCGGACTAGCGGACGAGCAGTACTTC
CDR3: CASSQVSGLADEQYF

V: TRBV6-5
D: TRBD1
size: many
J: TRBJ1-1
DNA: TGTGCCAGCAGTACCGGGACAGGGGACACTGAAGCTTTCTTT
CDR3: CASSTGTGDTEAFF

V: TRBV29-1
D: NA
size: many
J: TRBJ2-2
DNA: TGCAGCGTTGAAGAGGGGGCTTCCGGGGAGCTGTTTTTT
CDR3: CSVEEGASGELFF

V: TRBV27
D: NA
size: NA
J: TRBJ1-2
DNA: TGTGCCAGCAGCCGCGGCGGGCCCTACACCTTC
CDR3: CASSRGGPYTF

V: TRBV6-1
D: TRBD1
size: once
J: TRBJ2-5
DNA: TGTGCCAGCATCCTACTGATGACAGGGTGGGATGAGACCCAGTACTTC
CDR3: CASILLMTGWDETQYF

V: TRBV29-1
D: NA
size: many
J: TRBJ2-2
DNA: TGCAGCGTGAACAGGATGAACACCGGGGAGCTGTTTTTT
CDR3: CSVNRMNTGELFF